The rows below give T cell receptor beta chains drawn from one sample of a study of blood T cells in healthy people across ages. Using its own MiXCR run on the 5' RACE reads, TCRdb lists one record per CDR3 protein. This table holds more than 1 million distinct CDR3 sequences, more than 35% found once. Sequenced input: blood. These receptors were collected from a woman aged 60-70 years in good health. CDR3s include the opening cysteine and the closing phenylalanine or tryptophan. D genes are given only for firm matches. Only some rows state a clone size, as once, few, many or a class for expanded clones.

NA	TRBV29-1	NA	TRBJ2-7	TGCAGCGTTGCTGGCCTTCTGGGCAATGAGCAGTACTTC	CSVAGLLGNEQYF
NA	TRBV12-3/TRBV12-4	NA	TRBJ2-3	TGTGCCAGCGCTTACAGCACAGATACGCAGTATTTT	CASAYSTDTQYF
NA	TRBV15	NA	TRBJ2-1	TGTGCCACCAGCAGAGGGGACCTACCTCTCTACAATGAGCAGTTCTTC	CATSRGDLPLYNEQFF
NA	TRBV15	NA	TRBJ2-7	TGTGCCACCAGCAGAGAGGGTGCCAGGGCCTACGAGCAGTACTTC	CATSREGARAYEQYF
NA	TRBV7-9	NA	TRBJ2-1	TGTGCCAGGGAGGGGGGAGGGCTTAATGAGCAGTTCTTC	CAREGGGLNEQFF
few	TRBV5-1	NA	TRBJ1-5	TGTGCCAGCAGCTTGGACGGGGATAGCAATCAGCCCCAGCATTTT	CASSLDGDSNQPQHF
NA	TRBV10-2	NA	TRBJ2-7	TGCGCCAGCAGCCCGGATACAGGGATGGGGCTGGTCGAGCAGTACTTC	CASSPDTGMGLVEQYF
few	TRBV7-9	NA	TRBJ2-3	TGTGCCAGCAGCTTACCCGTACCAGATACGCAGTATTTT	CASSLPVPDTQYF
NA	TRBV7-2	NA	TRBJ1-2	TGTGCCAGCAGCTTAAGTGGGCCACCCTATTCTCTTTATGGCTACACCTTC	CASSLSGPPYSLYGYTF
few	TRBV9	NA	TRBJ1-6	TGTGCCAGCAGCGTAGAACTGACTTCACCCCTCCACTTT	CASSVELTSPLHF